Listed below are T cell receptor beta chains from one sample, sequenced in a study of T-cell reconstitution after alpha-beta-depleted transplantation in children. TCRdb passed the PCR reads through MiXCR, listing each CDR3 protein once. The profile covers fewer than 550,000 distinct CDR3 sequences, with roughly an eighth appearing a single time and 12% to 15% taken by the ten largest. This sample comprised PBMCs, mostly from graft donor cells, obtained 180 days after TCRalphabeta/CD19-depleted stem cell transplant. These receptor sequences come from a female patient aged 2-10 years who had a stem cell transplant for aplastic anemia, so the T cells may come from the graft donor. Both conserved end residues are part of each CDR3. The D gene is left open where the match is weak. Not all rows give a size; the values are once, few, many and, for expanded clones, a class.

clone size | J gene | V gene | D gene | CDR3 DNA | CDR3 protein
many | TRBJ2-1 | TRBV6-2/TRBV6-3 | NA | TGTGCCAGCAGTTATACGGGAGAGGGGCGTGAGCAGTTCTTC | CASSYTGEGREQFF
NA | TRBJ2-2 | TRBV7-7 | NA | TGTGCCAGCAGCTTAGACGGCGGGCCTGGCACCGGGGAGCTGTTTTTT | CASSLDGGPGTGELFF
NA | TRBJ2-1 | TRBV18 | NA | TGTGCCAGCTCAGGCAGCGTTAGCTCCTACAATGAGCAGTTCTTC | CASSGSVSSYNEQFF
many | TRBJ2-6 | TRBV29-1 | NA | TGCAGCGTTCGGTCACCTGGGGCCAACGTCCTGACTTTC | CSVRSPGANVLTF
few | TRBJ2-1 | TRBV5-5 | TRBD2 | TGTGCCAGCAGCTCGGGGGGGGCCTGGCTCGATGAGCAGTTCTTC | CASSSGGAWLDEQFF
many | TRBJ1-6 | TRBV7-2 | NA | TGTGCCAGCAGCTTAGCGGACCCGGTCATTTCACCCCTCCACTTT | CASSLADPVISPLHF
NA | TRBJ2-1 | TRBV6-2/TRBV6-3 | NA | TGTGCCAGCAGCTCAACAGGGGGACTAGCTGCTAGCTCCTACAATGAGCAGTTCTTC | CASSSTGGLAASSYNEQFF
few | TRBJ2-1 | TRBV12-3/TRBV12-4 | NA | TGTGCCAGCATTACTGGGGTTAGGAGGACAGCTTTACACAATGAGCAGTTCTTC | CASITGVRRTALHNEQFF
few | TRBJ2-7 | TRBV5-1 | NA | TGCGCCAGCAGCCCATATTCGATAGACACCCCCTCCTACGAGCAGTACTTC | CASSPYSIDTPSYEQYF
NA | TRBJ1-5 | TRBV3-1 | NA | TGTGCCAGCAGCCAACAACGTTGGCTCAATCAGCCCCAGCATTTT | CASSQQRWLNQPQHF
NA | TRBJ2-2 | TRBV5-1 | TRBD2 | TGCGCCAGCAGCCAAACTAGCGGGAGGATCGCCGGGGAGCTGTTTTTT | CASSQTSGRIAGELFF
few | TRBJ2-3 | TRBV27 | TRBD1 | TGTGCCAGCAGTTTATCGACAGGGAGCACAGATACGCAGTATTTT | CASSLSTGSTDTQYF
few | TRBJ1-5 | TRBV6-1 | NA | TGTGCCAGCAGTCGGTTCGGCTCTCCTAGCAATCAGCCCCAGCATTTT | CASSRFGSPSNQPQHF
many | TRBJ2-3 | TRBV4-3 | NA | TGCGCCAGCAGCCACTTGACAGATACGCAGTATTTT | CASSHLTDTQYF
NA | TRBJ2-1 | TRBV20-1 | NA | TGCAGTTGGGGCCGGGCTCGGGGGTCCTACAATGAGCAGTTCTTC | CSWGRARGSYNEQFF
many | TRBJ1-1 | TRBV6-2/TRBV6-3 | TRBD1 | TGTGCCAGCTCCTACGACCACAGGGGGTTCACTGAAGCTTTCTTT | CASSYDHRGFTEAFF
many | TRBJ1-5 | TRBV12-3/TRBV12-4 | NA | TGTGCCAGCAGTCTTCTGCGGGGGTGGGGGGCCGAGGAGCCCCAGCATTTT | CASSLLRGWGAEEPQHF
NA | TRBJ2-7 | TRBV7-3 | NA | TGTGCCAGCAGCTCGGACGGGCACGAGCAGTACTTC | CASSSDGHEQYF
NA | TRBJ2-1 | TRBV27 | NA | TGTGCTACCGGAATCTACAATGAGCAGTTCTTC | CATGIYNEQFF
many | TRBJ2-3 | TRBV29-1 | NA | TGCAGCGCTGAGACGGAACAGAGGAGCACAGATACGCAGTATTTT | CSAETEQRSTDTQYF
few | TRBJ2-1 | TRBV3-1 | TRBD2 | TGTGCCAGCAGGAACCTACTAGCGGGAGCAGACAATGAGCAGTTCTTC | CASRNLLAGADNEQFF
NA | TRBJ1-2 | TRBV6-5 | NA | TGTGCCAGCAGTTACTCGGGGGTCCGGGGCTACACCTTC | CASSYSGVRGYTF
NA | TRBJ2-1 | TRBV7-2 | TRBD2 | TGTGCCAGCAGCCCTTGGGGGGGGACTAGCGGGAGCGATGAGCAGTTCTTC | CASSPWGGTSGSDEQFF
NA | TRBJ1-5 | TRBV15 | TRBD1 | TGTGCCACCAGCATAACGGACAGGCTGGATAGCAATCAGCCCCAGCATTTT | CATSITDRLDSNQPQHF
NA | TRBJ1-2 | TRBV7-2 | TRBD1 | TGTGCCAGCAGCTTCCGGGACAGGGGAATATACACCTTC | CASSFRDRGIYTF
few | TRBJ2-2 | TRBV20-1 | NA | TGCAGTGCTAGAATAGGACTCCGCGTGAACACCGGGGAGCTGTTTTTT | CSARIGLRVNTGELFF
many | TRBJ1-1 | TRBV20-1 | NA | TGCAGTGCAGGGACGCTGAACACTGAAGCTTTCTTT | CSAGTLNTEAFF
NA | TRBJ2-7 | TRBV28 | TRBD2 | TGTGCCACCACCTTTCGCGGCAGGAGGTTAGCGGGAACCTACGAGCAGTACTTC | CATTFRGRRLAGTYEQYF
few | TRBJ2-1 | TRBV5-1 | TRBD2 | TGCGCCAGCAGCGAGACGGGACTAGCGGGATATGAGCAGTTCTTC | CASSETGLAGYEQFF
NA | TRBJ2-5 | TRBV24-1 | NA | TGTGCCACCAGTGACCCGGGACGGCGGCAAGAGACCCAGTACTTC | CATSDPGRRQETQYF
few | TRBJ2-3 | TRBV5-5 | NA | TGTGCCAGCAGCTTGGGGGGGCGAGCAGATACGCAGTATTTT | CASSLGGRADTQYF
NA | TRBJ2-7 | TRBV12-3/TRBV12-4 | NA | TGTGCCAGCAGTTTTCTCTCCGAGCAGTACTTC | CASSFLSEQYF
NA | TRBJ2-2 | TRBV7-8 | NA | TGTGCCAGCAGCCCCCGGCCCCGACCTTGGACCGGGGAGCTGTTTTTT | CASSPRPRPWTGELFF
few | TRBJ1-1 | TRBV29-1 | TRBD1 | TGCAGCGTTGTTCTAGACAGCCCAGGGGGAGGATGGACTGAAGCTTTCTTT | CSVVLDSPGGGWTEAFF
few | TRBJ1-1 | TRBV7-2 | NA | TGTGCCAGCAGCTTGTGGAGGAACACTGAAGCTTTCTTT | CASSLWRNTEAFF
few | TRBJ2-1 | TRBV7-2 | TRBD2 | TGTGCCAGCCGAACCCCGGGACTAGCGTCTAATGAGCAGTTCTTC | CASRTPGLASNEQFF
many | TRBJ2-5 | TRBV20-1 | NA | TGCAGTGCTAGAGATCAGGCGGGGCAAGAGACCCAGTACTTC | CSARDQAGQETQYF
NA | TRBJ1-1 | TRBV4-3 | NA | TGCGCCAGCAGCCAAGGGATCGGACGGAACACTGAAGCTTTCTTT | CASSQGIGRNTEAFF
few | TRBJ2-2 | TRBV7-2 | TRBD1 | TGTGCCAGCAGCTTAAGGGCAGGGGGCCGGGCCGGGGAGCTGTTTTTT | CASSLRAGGRAGELFF
few | TRBJ2-7 | TRBV14 | NA | TGTGCCAGCAGCCAGTTCACCTTCGGCGAGCAGTACTTC | CASSQFTFGEQYF
NA | TRBJ2-1 | TRBV25-1 | TRBD1 | TGTGCCAGCGGCGATACCGGGACAGGGGGAAAGAATGAGCAGTTCTTC | CASGDTGTGGKNEQFF
NA | TRBJ1-3 | TRBV9 | NA | TGTGCCAGCAGCAGCATTGGCTCTGGAAACACCATATATTTT | CASSSIGSGNTIYF
few | TRBJ1-1 | TRBV10-2 | TRBD1 | TGCGCCGGAAAGACCGGGACAGGGCCCCTCAGTGAAGCTTTCTTT | CAGKTGTGPLSEAFF
many | TRBJ2-3 | TRBV10-3 | TRBD1 | TGTGCCATCAGAATGCAGGGGGCAGATACGCAGTATTTT | CAIRMQGADTQYF
NA | TRBJ2-1 | TRBV3-1 | NA | TGTGCCAGCAGCCAAGACGGGACCAGTTCTCGTGAGCGGTTCTTC | CASSQDGTSSRERFF
NA | TRBJ2-7 | TRBV14 | NA | TGTGCCACCAGCGGGTTGATCGGGGACGAGCAGTACTTC | CATSGLIGDEQYF
NA | TRBJ2-2 | TRBV9 | TRBD1 | TGTGCCAGCAGGAGAGGACAGGTGAACACCGGGGAGCTGTTTTTT | CASRRGQVNTGELFF
few | TRBJ1-1 | TRBV28 | TRBD1 | TGTGCCAGCAGTTTATATGCAGGGGGTAGGAGGCAGGCTTTCTTT | CASSLYAGGRRQAFF
NA | TRBJ2-2 | TRBV28 | NA | TGTGCCAGCAGTTTAATGCTCTACACCGGGGAGCTGTTTTTT | CASSLMLYTGELFF